A single sample gave rise to the 32 T cell receptor beta chains below, sequenced in a study of CD8+CD57+ T cells in acquired aplastic anemia. Previously, flow cytometry had revealed CD8+CD57+ cell expansion in the patients chosen for sequencing. The template for TCR beta VDJ and CDR3 sequence profiling was genomic DNA. In TCRdb, the reads were re-called with MiXCR into one record per CDR3 protein. Of 270,000 or so distinct CDR3 sequences detected, roughly 82% appear once; the ten largest clones hold roughly 42%. Source material: sorted CD4+, CD8+, or CD8+CD57+ T cells (not recorded which) from PBMCs. All receptors come from a human donor with aplastic anemia.

As regards this clonotype: Compared with germline, one end of the junction differs, possibly owing to a read error. This chain joins TRBV2 and TRBJ1-1, with a weak D call TRBD1 (5 bases). Germline assignment: CDR1 SNHLY and CDR2 FYNNEI. There are 15 residues in the CDR3. As DNA, the CDR3 is TGTGCCAGCGGGTTATGGGGCAGAGGTCAGGATGAATCTTTCTTT. Residues: CASGLWGRGQDESFF.

The chain uses TRBV7-8 and TRBJ1-5, with D possibly being TRBD1 (5 bases). Trimming removed 0 bases from V and 12 bases from J, with 18 bases in between. The CDR3 totals 15 residues. Germline V lookup: CDR1 SGHVS, CDR2 FQNEAQ. The DNA for the CDR3 is TGTGCCAGCAGCTTAGCGGGGGGTCTCGATAAGCACCAGCATTTT. It is translated as CASSLAGGLDKHQHF.

V gene TRBV4-2 combines with J gene TRBJ2-7; 10 bases line up with TRBD2. The CDR3 loop spans 15 amino acids. V lost 4 bases and J lost 1; bases outside the gene matches: 4. Germline CDR1 reads LGHNA; CDR2 reads YNFKEQ. The CDR3 sequence is CASSPSLAGSYEQYF. The DNA of the CDR3 is TGTGCCAGCAGCCCATCACTAGCGGGGTCCTACGAGCAGTACTTC.

As for this clonotype: One junction end disagrees with the germline gene, perhaps due to a read error. J is TRBJ2-5 and V is TRBV7-3; D remains ambiguous. CDR1 is SGHTA, CDR2 FQGTGA, per germline. The CDR3 extends over 14 amino acids. CDR3 loop: CATTRGSEQENQYF. The CDR3 region has the DNA TGTGCCACCACAAGAGGCAGCGAGCAAGAGAACCAGTACTTC.

With regard to this clonotype: The conserved closing phenylalanine or tryptophan is absent in this CDR3, likely reflecting a read error. Because the CDR3's place on the DNA is in doubt, the DNA is left out and the CDR3 is given as listed by TCRdb. The chain combines TRBV7-3 with TRBJ2-3; TRBD2 was called by the table and not checked on the DNA. The CDR3 comprises 13 residues, both ends counted. Germline loops: CDR1 SGHTA, CDR2 FQGTGA. The CDR3 is CASSPEGTWGESL.

The gene calls are TRBV7-8 and TRBJ2-7; D may correspond to TRBD1 or TRBD2 (6 bases each). Looked up from germline, CDR1 is SGHVS and CDR2 is FQNEAQ. This CDR3 has 18 amino acids. CDR3 in amino acids: CASSSHPTGAQFSYEQYV. The DNA for the CDR3 is TGTGCCAGCAGCTCTCATCCAACGGGGGCACAGTTTTCCTATGAGCAGTACGTC.

In regard to this clonotype: The CDR3 does not end in the conserved phenylalanine or tryptophan, so this is likely a read error. The limits of the CDR3 on the DNA are not certain, so only TCRdb's listed CDR3 is given. This chain links TRBV7-8 with TRBJ2-3; the table gives TRBD1 as D, unverified against the DNA. The CDR3 length equals 13 residues, ends included. Germline CDR1 SGHVS, CDR2 FQNEAQ. The CDR3 spells CASRRGETATPSL.

V gene TRBV7-9 combines with J gene TRBJ2-5; 10 positions agree with TRBD2. The CDR3 is 15 amino acids. In germline, CDR1 is SEHNR, CDR2 FQNEAQ (reference sequence). The V gene end was trimmed by 5 bases and the J gene end by 12 bases; junction bases not matched to a gene: 15. CDR3: CASSLQRSGGGDEYF. The CDR3 DNA sequence: TGTGCCAGCAGCCTCCAAAGAAGCGGGGGGGGCGATGAGTACTTC.

The CDR3 nucleotides read TGCAGTGCTAGAGACGGGGACAGGGACACCCTCCACTTT. Amino acid sequence: CSARDGDRDTLHF. This chain joins TRBV20-1 and TRBJ1-6; 9 bases map to TRBD1. This CDR3 spans 13 amino acids. CDR1 is DFQATT, CDR2 SNEGSKA, per germline (reference sequence). The V gene end was trimmed by 0 bases and the J gene end by 14 bases; junction bases not matched to a gene: 5.

This clonotype turned up a few times. As the CDR3 is not closed by the conserved phenylalanine or tryptophan, this likely results from a read error. The DNA is omitted, as the CDR3 cannot be located on it reliably, and the CDR3 follows TCRdb's listing. V usage is TRBV9 and J usage is TRBJ1-2; the table calls TRBD1, which could not be checked here. The CDR3 has 13 amino acids, counting both end residues. Per germline, CDR1 SGDLS and CDR2 YYNGEE. CDR3 amino acids: CASSVGQGAGNTI.

Points on this clonotype: The conserved phenylalanine or tryptophan is not found at the CDR3 terminus, so this likely reflects a read error. The rearrangement links TRBV9 to TRBJ2-3; 8 nucleotides agree with TRBD2. The J call may be mistaken, given a closer DNA end match to TRBJ2-2. Per the germline V gene, CDR1 is SGDLS and CDR2 is YYNGEE. CDR3 length equals 13 residues. Here the CDR3 reads CASSDGGEELLFV. The CDR3 nucleotides read TGTGCCAGCAGCGACGGGGGGGAGGAGCTGCTGTTTGTT.

There are many counts of this clonotype. Just one base apart from a much larger clone, this may be a read error. This CDR3 is missing its conserved last phenylalanine or tryptophan, likely due to a read error. The DNA is left out, because the CDR3 cannot be placed on it with certainty; the CDR3 is given as TCRdb lists it. The chain's CDR3 is CASSLGGGPDTHY. The chain carries TRBV7-8 and TRBJ2-3; the table's TRBD2 call for D was not verified on the DNA. With termini counted, the CDR3 has 13 amino acids. The V gene's germline CDR1 is SGHVS and CDR2 FQNEAQ.

The chain joins TRBV7-9 to TRBJ2-5; no clear D gene. Germline lookup yields CDR1 SEHNR and CDR2 FQNEAQ (reference sequence). V was clipped by 5 bases and J by 1 base, with 2 bases between them. The CDR3 has 11 residues. CDR3 nucleotide sequence: TGTGCCAGCAGCATCCAAGAGACCCAGTACTTC. Translation gives CASSIQETQYF.

About this clonotype: It is likely a read error, because the conserved phenylalanine at the end of the CDR3 is missing. The DNA is left out, because the CDR3 cannot be placed on it with certainty; the CDR3 is given as TCRdb lists it. The chain has TRBV19 and TRBJ1-5. The length of the CDR3 is 15 amino acids, counting both ends. Germline CDR1 LNHDA, CDR2 SQIVND (reference sequence). This chain's CDR3 is CASSKTSSYSYTLRS.

This sequence joins TRBV20-1 and TRBJ1-1; 7 nucleotides align to TRBD1. Germline CDR1 DFQATT, CDR2 SNEGSKA (reference sequence). The CDR3 loop spans 12 amino acids. CDR3 in DNA: TGCAGCGCTCGAACAGGGGCGATTGAAGCTTTCTTT. Residues: CSARTGAIEAFF.

A remark on this clonotype: In this CDR3 the conserved last residue, phenylalanine or tryptophan, is missing, so a read error is likely. The chain uses TRBV12-3 or TRBV12-4 and TRBJ1-5, with a tentative D call TRBD1 (6 bases). The V gene lost 6 bases and the J gene lost 11 bases, with 11 bases spanning the gap. The CDR3 totals 11 residues. The CDR3 coding sequence is TGTGCCAGCAGCAAGGAGGGGGCCCAGCATATT. This encodes CASSKEGAQHI.

This chain links TRBV7-8 with TRBJ2-7, with D hard to call. Germline CDR1 SGHVS, CDR2 FQNEAQ. V shed 0 bases and J shed 1 base, with 19 bases lying between them. The CDR3 is 18 amino acids. The CDR3 reads CASSLARDGDTLSYEQYV. The CDR3, as DNA: TGTGCCAGCAGCTTAGCTCGAGACGGCGATACCCTTTCCTACGAGCAGTACGTC.

This clonotype was detected once. The rearrangement joins TRBV7-2 to TRBJ2-2, with 9 bases identical to TRBD1. V lost 5 bases, J lost 4 bases, and 5 bases stayed unmatched. Germline CDR1 SGHTA, CDR2 FQGNSA. The length of the CDR3 is 15 residues. CDR3 DNA sequence: TGTGCCAGCAGCCCGAGGACAGGGGCCACCGGGGAGCTGTTTTTT. Amino acids: CASSPRTGATGELFF.

The chain combines TRBV9 with TRBJ1-1; D is unclear. Germline CDR1 and CDR2: SGDLS and YYNGEE. There are 13 residues in the CDR3. Trimming left V 0 bases short and J 8 bases short, with 11 bases between. This chain's CDR3 is CASSVAPSSEAFF. For the CDR3, the DNA is TGTGCCAGCAGCGTAGCCCCCTCTTCCGAAGCTTTCTTT.

Worth noting for this clonotype: An end of the junction differs from the germline gene, which may be a read error. V is TRBV7-6 and J is TRBJ2-6; TRBD2 matches at 7 bases. CDR3 length: 17 residues. The germline CDR1 and CDR2 sequences are SGHVS and FNYEAQ. The CDR3 is CARTLGRVSSGANVLTF. The DNA of the CDR3 is TGTGCCCGCACCCTAGGGAGGGTCTCCTCTGGGGCCAACGTCCTGACCTTC.

This chain joins TRBV11-2 and TRBJ2-1, with D uncertain. From germline, CDR1 is SGHAT and CDR2 FQNNGV. Deletions cut 5 bases from V and 5 bases from J, with 13 bases between. The CDR3 sequence is 14 residues long. CDR3 coding DNA: TGTGCCAGCAGCCTGACGTCGTTAGACAATGAGCAGTTCTTC. This codes for CASSLTSLDNEQFF.

Concerning this clonotype itself: The conserved final phenylalanine or tryptophan is absent from the CDR3, which likely points to a read error. The DNA is left out, because the CDR3 cannot be placed on it with certainty; the CDR3 is given as TCRdb lists it. The chain recombines TRBV7-8 with TRBJ1-1. The CDR3 is 15 amino acids long, termini counted. Germline CDR1 SGHVS, CDR2 FQNEAQ. CDR3 sequence: CASSLDGAADTEYFC.

The chain has TRBV11-1 and TRBJ2-3, with 9 bases identical to TRBD1. This CDR3 spans 17 amino acids. J lost 4 bases, V lost 4 bases, and 12 bases had no gene match. Germline CDR1 and CDR2: SGHAT and FQDESV (reference sequence). The CDR3 nucleotides read TGTGCCAGCAGCTATAGGGGACAGGGAAGGGTGCCAGATACGCAGTATTTT. Protein: CASSYRGQGRVPDTQYF.

Concerning this clonotype: Here the CDR3 omits its conserved ending phenylalanine or tryptophan, so a read error is the likely source. The limits of the CDR3 on the DNA are not certain, so only TCRdb's listed CDR3 is given. This chain connects TRBV2 to TRBJ2-1; no check of the table's D call, TRBD1, against the DNA was made. From germline, CDR1 is SNHLY and CDR2 FYNNEI. The CDR3 totals 12 residues, both ends included. The CDR3 loop is CASSDGTNEKYY.

Only one count was recorded for this clonotype. The chain joins TRBV7-8 to TRBJ2-3, with D perhaps matching TRBD2 (5 bases). This CDR3 region has 16 residues. The ends were cut back, 0 bases at V and 9 bases at J, with 19 bases in the middle. The V gene's germline CDR1 is SGHVS and CDR2 FQNEAQ. For the CDR3, the DNA is TGTGCCAGCAGCTTAGCGGGAGCGCCCGATACGCAGACGCAGTATTTT. Protein: CASSLAGAPDTQTQYF.

This clonotype was detected once. It is likely a read error, because the conserved phenylalanine at the end of the CDR3 is missing. No DNA is shown, since the ends of the CDR3 on it are uncertain; the CDR3 is the one TCRdb lists. The J gene is TRBJ2-2, the V gene TRBV7-3; TRBD2, the table's D call, was not compared with the DNA. Looked up from germline, CDR1 is SGHTA and CDR2 is FQGTGA. Inclusive of both ends, the CDR3 amounts to 12 amino acids. CDR3 sequence: CASSFERSGGFD.

The chain carries TRBV7-8 and TRBJ1-1, with unresolved D. The CDR3 covers 13 residues. V gave up 8 bases and J gave up 10 bases, with 20 bases separating them. CDR1 and CDR2 from the germline V gene are SGHVS and FQNEAQ. This CDR3 is CASGFEVNAAAFF. In DNA, the CDR3 is TGTGCCAGCGGGTTCGAGGTTAACGCTGCAGCTTTCTTT.

The chain couples TRBV11-3 to TRBJ1-2; D may be TRBD1 (5 bases). CDR3 size: 13 residues. V was shortened by 3 bases and J by 8 bases, with 13 bases between the two germline ends. Germline CDR1 is SGHNT and CDR2 is YENEEA. CDR3 residues: CASSLGGNRGYTF. In DNA form, the CDR3 reads TGTGCCAGCAGCTTGGGGGGAAATAGGGGCTACACCTTC.

The chain couples TRBV11-2 to TRBJ1-2; D perhaps matches TRBD1 (5 bases). The V gene lost 7 bases and the J gene lost 0 bases, with 9 bases spanning the gap. There are 13 residues in the CDR3. Germline CDR1 SGHAT, CDR2 FQNNGV. Here the CDR3 DNA reads TGTGCCAGCACCTGGACACCTAACTATGGCTACACCTTC. This gives the protein CASTWTPNYGYTF.

Note on this clonotype: Because it lacks the conserved phenylalanine or tryptophan at the end, this CDR3 is likely a read error. Because the CDR3's place on the DNA is in doubt, the DNA is left out and the CDR3 is given as listed by TCRdb. This rearrangement joins TRBV7-2 to TRBJ2-3. The CDR3 spans 13 residues, counting both ends. Per the germline V gene, CDR1 is SGHTA and CDR2 is FQGNSA. The CDR3 spells CASSVGSNNTQFV.

The V and J genes are TRBV4-1 and TRBJ2-7; D remains unclear. Germline values: CDR1 MGHRA, CDR2 YSYEKL. The CDR3 is 15 residues long. Trimming left V 0 bases short and J 3 bases short, with 12 bases between. This CDR3 reads CASSQDISVHYEQYF. The DNA of the CDR3 is TGCGCCAGCAGCCAAGATATCTCCGTACACTACGAGCAGTACTTC.

This chain connects TRBV24-1 to TRBJ2-3; D gene uncertain. This CDR3 has 14 residues. The germline CDR1 and CDR2 sequences are KGHDR and SFDVKD. The V gene lost 2 bases and the J gene lost 4 bases, with 9 bases spanning the gap. CDR3 DNA: TGTGCCACCAGTGATTCCCCCCCGGCAGATACGCAGTATTTT. It translates to CATSDSPPADTQYF.